This entry is about one T cell receptor beta chain. V lost 5 bases and J 5 bases, leaving 18 bases between the germline ends. The CDR3 runs to 14 residues. The germline gives CDR1 DFQATT, CDR2 SNEGSKA (reference sequence). A second about 6 to 11 cycle PCR used barcoded and J-beta primers. TCRdb independently ran MiXCR on the 5' RACE reads; one entry per CDR3 protein. This table has about 1.8 million distinct CDR3 sequences, roughly 52% appearing once. These data belong to a study of blood T cells in healthy people across ages. The overall study: Template switching picked up about one barcoded beta molecule for each two T cells.

Material: blood. This clonotype was sampled from a woman in her thirties or forties in good health. This chain uses TRBV20-1 with TRBJ2-5; D perhaps matches TRBD1 (6 bases). CDR3 coding DNA: TGCAGTGCTCGAGCATACAGGGTCGGGGAGACCCAGTACTTC. Residues: CSARAYRVGETQYF.